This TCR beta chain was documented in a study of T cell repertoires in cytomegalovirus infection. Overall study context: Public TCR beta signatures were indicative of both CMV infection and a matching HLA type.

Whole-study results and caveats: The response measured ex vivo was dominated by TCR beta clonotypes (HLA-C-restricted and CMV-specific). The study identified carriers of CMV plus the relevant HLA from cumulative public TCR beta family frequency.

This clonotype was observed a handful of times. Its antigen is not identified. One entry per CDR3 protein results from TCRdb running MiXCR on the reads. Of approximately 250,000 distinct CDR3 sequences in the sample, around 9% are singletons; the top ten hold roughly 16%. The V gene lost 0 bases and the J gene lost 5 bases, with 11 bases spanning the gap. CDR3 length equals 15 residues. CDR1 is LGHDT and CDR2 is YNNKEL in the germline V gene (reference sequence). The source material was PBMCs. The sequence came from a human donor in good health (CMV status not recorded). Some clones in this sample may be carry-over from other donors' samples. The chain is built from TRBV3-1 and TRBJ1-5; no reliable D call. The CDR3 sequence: CASSQDMRVHQPQHF. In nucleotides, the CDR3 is TGTGCCAGCAGCCAAGATATGAGGGTACATCAGCCCCAGCATTTT.